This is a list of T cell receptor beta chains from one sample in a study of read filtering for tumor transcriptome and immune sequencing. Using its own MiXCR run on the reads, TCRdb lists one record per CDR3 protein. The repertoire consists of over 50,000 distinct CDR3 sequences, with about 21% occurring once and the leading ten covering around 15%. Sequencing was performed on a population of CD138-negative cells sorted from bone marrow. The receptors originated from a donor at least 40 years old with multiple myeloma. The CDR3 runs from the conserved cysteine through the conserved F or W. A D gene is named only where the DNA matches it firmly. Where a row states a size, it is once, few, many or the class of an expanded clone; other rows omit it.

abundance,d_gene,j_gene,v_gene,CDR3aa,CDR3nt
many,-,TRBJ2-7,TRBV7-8,CASSLVYSESSYEQYF,TGTGCCAGCAGCTTAGTGTACAGCGAAAGCTCCTACGAGCAGTACTTC
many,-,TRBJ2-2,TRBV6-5,CASSYAGELFF,TGTGCCAGCAGTTACGCCGGGGAGCTGTTTTTT
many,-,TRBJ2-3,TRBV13,CASSATGLVQDTQYF,TGTGCCAGCAGCGCAACGGGACTGGTCCAAGATACGCAGTATTTT
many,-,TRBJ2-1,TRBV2,CASRTLGNEQFF,TGTGCCAGCCGGACCTTAGGCAATGAGCAGTTCTTC
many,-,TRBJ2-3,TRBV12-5,CASDGSGTDTQYF,TGTGCTAGTGACGGTAGTGGAACAGATACGCAGTATTTT
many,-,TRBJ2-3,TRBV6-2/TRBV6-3,CASSLITDTQYF,TGTGCCAGCAGCCTTATCACAGATACGCAGTATTTT
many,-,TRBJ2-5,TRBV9,CASSPQSLAGKETQYF,TGTGCCAGCAGCCCTCAGAGTTTAGCCGGGAAAGAGACCCAGTACTTC
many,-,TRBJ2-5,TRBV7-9,CASSLAHRIGTFLGETQYF,TGTGCCAGCAGCTTAGCCCACCGAATCGGGACGTTTCTGGGGGAGACCCAGTACTTC
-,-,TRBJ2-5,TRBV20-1,CSASSVGRRSKETQYF,TGCAGTGCTTCGTCCGTGGGAAGGCGGTCGAAAGAGACCCAGTACTTC
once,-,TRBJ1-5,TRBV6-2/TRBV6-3,CASSSGLRQYINQPQHF,TGTGCCAGCAGTTCCGGCCTAAGACAATATATCAATCAGCCCCAGCATTTT
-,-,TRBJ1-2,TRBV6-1,CASVPLPGADGYTF,TGTGCCAGCGTTCCTCTGCCAGGGGCCGACGGCTACACCTTC
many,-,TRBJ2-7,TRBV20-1,CSARPRGYEQYF,TGCAGTGCCCGACCGCGCGGCTACGAGCAGTACTTC
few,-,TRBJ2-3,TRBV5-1,CASSRTGTPSTDTQYF,TGCGCCAGCAGTAGAACCGGGACACCCAGCACAGATACGCAGTATTTT
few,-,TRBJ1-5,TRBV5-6,CASSLAYGQPQHF,TGTGCCAGCAGCTTGGCGTACGGTCAGCCCCAGCATTTT
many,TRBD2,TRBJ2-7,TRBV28,CASSSGLAGGAPYEQYF,TGTGCCAGCAGTTCAGGACTAGCGGGGGGGGCCCCCTACGAGCAGTACTTC
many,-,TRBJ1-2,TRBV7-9,CASSLGSPNYGYTF,TGTGCCAGCAGCTTAGGCTCACCGAACTATGGCTACACCTTC
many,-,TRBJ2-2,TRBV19,CASSARAGDTGELFF,TGTGCCAGTAGTGCCCGGGCAGGTGACACCGGGGAGCTGTTTTTT
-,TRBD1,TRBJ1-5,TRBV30,CAWGGQGNQPQHF,TGTGCCTGGGGGGGACAGGGGAATCAGCCCCAGCATTTT
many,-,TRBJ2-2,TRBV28,CASSLIDTGELFF,TGTGCCAGCAGCCTGATCGACACCGGGGAGCTGTTTTTT
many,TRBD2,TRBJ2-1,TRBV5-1,CASSSAAGGGGGEQFF,TGCGCCAGCAGCTCAGCTGCGGGAGGAGGGGGGGGTGAGCAGTTCTTC
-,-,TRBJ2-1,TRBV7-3,CARSPLYPGDNEQFF,TGTGCCAGGAGCCCTCTATATCCCGGTGACAATGAGCAGTTCTTC
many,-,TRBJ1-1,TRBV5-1,CASSLVTLWGTEAFF,TGCGCCAGCAGCTTGGTTACTCTTTGGGGGACTGAAGCTTTCTTT
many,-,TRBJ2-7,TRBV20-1,CSARESDRRQYF,TGCAGTGCTAGAGAGTCAGACAGACGGCAGTACTTC
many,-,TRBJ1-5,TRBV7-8,CASSTGFGHNQPQHF,TGTGCCAGCAGTACAGGTTTTGGGCATAATCAGCCCCAGCATTTT
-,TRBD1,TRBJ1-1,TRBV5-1,CASRLTGGGLATEAFF,TGCGCCAGCAGGCTGACAGGGGGCGGTTTAGCCACTGAAGCTTTCTTT
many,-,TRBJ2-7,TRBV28,CASKGAAYEQYF,TGTGCCAGCAAGGGCGCCGCCTACGAGCAGTACTTC
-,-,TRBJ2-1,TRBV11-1,CASSSGGFGYNEQFF,TGTGCCAGCAGCTCCGGGGGTTTTGGCTACAATGAGCAGTTCTTC
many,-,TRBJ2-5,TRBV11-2,CASSSGPDRTQYF,TGTGCCAGCAGCTCAGGACCAGATCGGACCCAGTACTTC
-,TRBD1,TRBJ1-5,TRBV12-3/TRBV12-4,CASSGTIQGRPQHF,TGTGCCAGCAGTGGAACAATACAGGGGCGGCCCCAGCATTTT
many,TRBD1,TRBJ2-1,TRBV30,CAWALPGTVNEQFF,TGTGCCTGGGCTCTCCCCGGGACAGTGAACGAGCAGTTCTTC
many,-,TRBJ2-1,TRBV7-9,CASSSGGSVNEQFF,TGTGCCAGCAGCTCCGGGGGCTCGGTCAATGAGCAGTTCTTC
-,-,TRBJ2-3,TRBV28,CASSLRGAANTQYF,TGTGCCAGCAGTTTACGGGGGGCGGCAAATACGCAGTATTTT
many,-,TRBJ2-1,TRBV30,CAWSWTLRDEQFF,TGTGCCTGGAGTTGGACTCTCCGCGATGAGCAGTTCTTC
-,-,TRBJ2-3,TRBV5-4,CASSLRGTDTQYF,TGTGCCAGCAGCTTGAGGGGCACAGATACGCAGTATTTT
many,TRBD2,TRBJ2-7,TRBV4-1,CASSPGTSYAYEQYF,TGCGCCAGCAGCCCCGGGACTAGCTACGCCTACGAGCAGTACTTC